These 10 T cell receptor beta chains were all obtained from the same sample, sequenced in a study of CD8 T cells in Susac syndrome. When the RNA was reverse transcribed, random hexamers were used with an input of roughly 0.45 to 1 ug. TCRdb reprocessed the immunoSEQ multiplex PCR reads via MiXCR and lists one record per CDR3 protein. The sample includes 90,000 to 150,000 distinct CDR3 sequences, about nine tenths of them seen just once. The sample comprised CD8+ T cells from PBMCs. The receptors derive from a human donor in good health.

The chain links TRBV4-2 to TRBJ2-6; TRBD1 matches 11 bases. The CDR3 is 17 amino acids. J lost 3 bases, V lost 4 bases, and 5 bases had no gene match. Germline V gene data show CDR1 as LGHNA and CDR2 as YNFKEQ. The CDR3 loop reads CASSRGQGVNGANVLTF. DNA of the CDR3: TGTGCCAGCAGCCGGGGACAGGGGGTGAATGGGGCCAACGTCCTGACTTTC.

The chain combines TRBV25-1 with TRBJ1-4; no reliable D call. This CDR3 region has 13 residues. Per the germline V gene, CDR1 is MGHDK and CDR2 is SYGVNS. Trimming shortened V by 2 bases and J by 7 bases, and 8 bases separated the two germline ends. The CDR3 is CASSEKGLEKLFF. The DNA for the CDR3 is TGTGCCAGCAGTGAAAAGGGCCTTGAAAAACTGTTTTTT.

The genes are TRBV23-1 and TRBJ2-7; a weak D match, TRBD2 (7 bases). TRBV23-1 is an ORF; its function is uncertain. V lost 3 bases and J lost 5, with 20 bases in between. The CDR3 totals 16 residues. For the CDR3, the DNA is TGCGCCAGCAGTCACCACGGGGGGCGCATCTACAACGAGCAGTACTTC. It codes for CASSHHGGRIYNEQYF.

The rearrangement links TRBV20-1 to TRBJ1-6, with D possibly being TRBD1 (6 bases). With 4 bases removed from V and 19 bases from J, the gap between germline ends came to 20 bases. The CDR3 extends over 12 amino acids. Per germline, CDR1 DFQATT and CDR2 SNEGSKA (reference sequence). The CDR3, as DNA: TGCAGTGCTAACAGGGAGGGAGTAACCTCTCACTTT. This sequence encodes CSANREGVTSHF.

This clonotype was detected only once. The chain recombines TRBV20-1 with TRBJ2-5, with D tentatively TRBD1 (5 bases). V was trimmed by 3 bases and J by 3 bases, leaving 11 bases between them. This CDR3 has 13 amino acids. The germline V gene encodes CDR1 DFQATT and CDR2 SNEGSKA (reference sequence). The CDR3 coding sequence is TGCAGTGCTAGTCGGCAGGGAAAAGAGACCCAGTACTTC. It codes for CSASRQGKETQYF.

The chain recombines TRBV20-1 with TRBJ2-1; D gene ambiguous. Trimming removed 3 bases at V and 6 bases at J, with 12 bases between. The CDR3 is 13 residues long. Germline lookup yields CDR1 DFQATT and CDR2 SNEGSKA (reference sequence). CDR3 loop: CSARSWTGNEQFF. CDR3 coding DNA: TGCAGTGCTAGGTCCTGGACGGGCAATGAGCAGTTCTTC.

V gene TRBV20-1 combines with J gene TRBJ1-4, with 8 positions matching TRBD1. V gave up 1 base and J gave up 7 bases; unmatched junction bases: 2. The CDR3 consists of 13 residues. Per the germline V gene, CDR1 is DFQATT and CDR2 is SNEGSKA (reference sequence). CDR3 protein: CSARGQGREKLFF. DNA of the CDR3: TGCAGTGCTAGAGGACAGGGGCGTGAAAAACTGTTTTTT.

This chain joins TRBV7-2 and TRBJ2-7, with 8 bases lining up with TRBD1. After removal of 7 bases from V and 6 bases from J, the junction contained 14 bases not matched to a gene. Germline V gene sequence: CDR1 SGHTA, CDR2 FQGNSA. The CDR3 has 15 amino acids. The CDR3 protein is CASMAGQGQFVEQYF. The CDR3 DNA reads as TGTGCCAGCATGGCAGGACAGGGTCAATTTGTCGAGCAGTACTTC.

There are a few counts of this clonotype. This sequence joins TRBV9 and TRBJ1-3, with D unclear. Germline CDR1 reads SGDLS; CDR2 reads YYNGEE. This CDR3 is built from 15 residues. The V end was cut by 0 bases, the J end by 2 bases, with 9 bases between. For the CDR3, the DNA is TGTGCCAGCAGCGTAGAGCCGGTAGCTGGAAACACCATATATTTT. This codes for CASSVEPVAGNTIYF.

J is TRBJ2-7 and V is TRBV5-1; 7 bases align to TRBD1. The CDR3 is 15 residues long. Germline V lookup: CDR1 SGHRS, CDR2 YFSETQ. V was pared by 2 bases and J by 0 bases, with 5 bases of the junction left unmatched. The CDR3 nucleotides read TGCGCCAGCAGCTTTGGTGACAGGGCCTCCTACGAGCAGTACTTC. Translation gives CASSFGDRASYEQYF.